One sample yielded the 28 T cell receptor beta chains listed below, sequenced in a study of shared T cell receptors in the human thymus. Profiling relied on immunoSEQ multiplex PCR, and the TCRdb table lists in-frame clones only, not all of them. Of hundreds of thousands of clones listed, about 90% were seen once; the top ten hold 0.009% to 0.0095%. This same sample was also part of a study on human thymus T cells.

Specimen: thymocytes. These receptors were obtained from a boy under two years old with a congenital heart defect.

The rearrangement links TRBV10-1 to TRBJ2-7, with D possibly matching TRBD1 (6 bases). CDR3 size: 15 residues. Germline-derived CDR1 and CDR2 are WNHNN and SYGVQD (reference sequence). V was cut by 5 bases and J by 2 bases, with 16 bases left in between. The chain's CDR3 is CASSPRAGATYEQYF. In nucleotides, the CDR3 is TGCGCCAGCAGTCCCCGGGCAGGGGCAACCTACGAGCAGTACTTC.

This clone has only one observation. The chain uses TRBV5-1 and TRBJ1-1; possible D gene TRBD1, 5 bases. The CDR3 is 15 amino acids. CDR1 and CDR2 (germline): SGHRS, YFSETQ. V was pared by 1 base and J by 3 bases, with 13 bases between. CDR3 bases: TGCGCCAGCAGCTTGAGCGGGGGAGCTCACACTGAAGCTTTCTTT. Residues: CASSLSGGAHTEAFF.

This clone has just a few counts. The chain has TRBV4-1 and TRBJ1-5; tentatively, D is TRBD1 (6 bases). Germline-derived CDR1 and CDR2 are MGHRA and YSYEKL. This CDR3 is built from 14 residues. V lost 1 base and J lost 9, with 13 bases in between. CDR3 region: CASSQGGRGGPQHF. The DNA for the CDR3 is TGCGCCAGCAGCCAAGGGGGGCGAGGGGGGCCCCAGCATTTT.

The CDR3 loop reads CASSLTGTSGEQFF. Here the CDR3 DNA reads TGCGCCAGCAGCCTTACCGGGACTAGCGGTGAGCAGTTCTTC. V and J are TRBV4-1 and TRBJ2-1; 11 bases are shared with TRBD2. CDR1 is MGHRA, CDR2 YSYEKL, per germline. There are 14 residues in the CDR3. V lost 4 bases and J lost 9; bases outside the gene matches: 5.

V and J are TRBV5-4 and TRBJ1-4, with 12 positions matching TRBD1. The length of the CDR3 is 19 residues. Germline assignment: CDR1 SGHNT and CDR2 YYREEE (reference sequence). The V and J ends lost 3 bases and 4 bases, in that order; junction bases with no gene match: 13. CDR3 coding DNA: TGTGCCAGCAGCTCACTTCCGGGACAGGGGGCTTCGGGTAATGAAAAACTGTTTTTT. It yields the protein CASSSLPGQGASGNEKLFF.

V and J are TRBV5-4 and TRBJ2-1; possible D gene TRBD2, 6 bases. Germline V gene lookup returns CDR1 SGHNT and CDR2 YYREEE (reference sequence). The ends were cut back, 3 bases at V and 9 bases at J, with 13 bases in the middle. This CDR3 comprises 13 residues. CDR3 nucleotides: TGTGCCAGCAGCTGGATGGGGGGAGGTGAGCAGTTCTTC. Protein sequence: CASSWMGGGEQFF.

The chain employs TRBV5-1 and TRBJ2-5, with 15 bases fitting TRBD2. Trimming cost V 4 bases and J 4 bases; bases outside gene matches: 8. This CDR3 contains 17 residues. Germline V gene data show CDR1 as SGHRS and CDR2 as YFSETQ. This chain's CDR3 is CASSITGTSGGRETQYF. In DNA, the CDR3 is TGCGCCAGCAGCATCACCGGGACTAGCGGGGGGCGAGAGACCCAGTACTTC.

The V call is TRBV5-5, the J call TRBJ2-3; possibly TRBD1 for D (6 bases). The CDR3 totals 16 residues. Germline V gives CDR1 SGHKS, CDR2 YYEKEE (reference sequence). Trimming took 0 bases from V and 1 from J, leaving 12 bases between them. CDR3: CASSLVLAGGTDTQYF. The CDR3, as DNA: TGTGCCAGCAGCTTGGTTTTGGCAGGGGGCACAGATACGCAGTATTTT.

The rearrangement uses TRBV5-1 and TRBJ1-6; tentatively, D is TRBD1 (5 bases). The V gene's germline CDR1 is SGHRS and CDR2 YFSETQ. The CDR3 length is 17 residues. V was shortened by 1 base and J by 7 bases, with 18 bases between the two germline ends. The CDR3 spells CASSLCFLRTSNSPLHF. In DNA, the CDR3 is TGCGCCAGCAGCTTGTGTTTTTTGCGGACATCAAATTCACCCCTCCACTTT.

The CDR3 bases are TGTGCCACCCTCCGACAGGGGGGGGATCAGCCCCAGCATTTT. It codes for CATLRQGGDQPQHF. The chain couples TRBV28 to TRBJ1-5; 9 positions match TRBD1. Trimming at V came to 10 bases and at J to 5 bases, leaving 9 bases not matched to a gene. Germline V gives CDR1 MDHEN, CDR2 SYDVKM. The CDR3 contains 14 residues.

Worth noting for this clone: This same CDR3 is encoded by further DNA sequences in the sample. The CDR3 DNA reads TGCAGTGCTAGGGGGGGCGAGCAGTACTTC. This translates into CSARGGEQYF. This sequence joins TRBV20-1 and TRBJ2-7; perhaps TRBD2 as D (6 bases). The CDR3 has 10 amino acids. V was pared by 3 bases and J by 6 bases, with 6 bases between. Germline V gives CDR1 DFQATT, CDR2 SNEGSKA (reference sequence).

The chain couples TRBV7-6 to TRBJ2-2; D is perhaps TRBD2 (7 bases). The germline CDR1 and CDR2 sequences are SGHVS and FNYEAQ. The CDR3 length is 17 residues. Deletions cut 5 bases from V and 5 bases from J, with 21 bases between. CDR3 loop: CASSPSRGARRTGELFF. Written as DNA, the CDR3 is TGTGCCAGCAGCCCCAGTCGGGGGGCAAGGAGGACCGGGGAGCTGTTTTTT.

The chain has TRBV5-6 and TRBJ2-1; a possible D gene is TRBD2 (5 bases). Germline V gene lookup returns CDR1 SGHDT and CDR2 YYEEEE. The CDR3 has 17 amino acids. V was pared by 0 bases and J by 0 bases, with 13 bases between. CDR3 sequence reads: CASSLGASSDSYNEQFF. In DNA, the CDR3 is TGTGCCAGCAGCTTGGGCGCTAGTAGCGACTCCTACAATGAGCAGTTCTTC.

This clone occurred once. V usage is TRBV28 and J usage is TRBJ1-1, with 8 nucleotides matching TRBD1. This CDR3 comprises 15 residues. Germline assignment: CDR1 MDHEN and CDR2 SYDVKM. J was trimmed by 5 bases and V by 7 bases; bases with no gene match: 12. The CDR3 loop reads CASTHSTGVETEAFF. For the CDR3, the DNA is TGTGCCAGCACCCACTCGACAGGGGTGGAGACTGAAGCTTTCTTT. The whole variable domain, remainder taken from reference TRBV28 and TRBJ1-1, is DVKVTQSSRYLVKRTGEKVFLECVQDMDHENMFWYRQDPGLGLRLIYFSYDVKMKEKGDIPEGYSVSREKKERFSLILESASTNQTSMYLCASTHSTGVETEAFFGQGTRLTVV.

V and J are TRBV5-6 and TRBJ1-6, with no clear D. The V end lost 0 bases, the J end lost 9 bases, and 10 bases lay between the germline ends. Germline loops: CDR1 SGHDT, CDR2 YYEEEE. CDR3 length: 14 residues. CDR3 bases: TGTGCCAGCAGCTTGGGGGCGGGCATTTCACCCCTCCACTTT. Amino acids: CASSLGAGISPLHF.

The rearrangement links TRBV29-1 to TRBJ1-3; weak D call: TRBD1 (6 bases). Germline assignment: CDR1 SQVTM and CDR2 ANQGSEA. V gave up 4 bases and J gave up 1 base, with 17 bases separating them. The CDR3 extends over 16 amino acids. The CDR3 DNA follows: TGCAGCGTTGCTGGCCATCAGGGGCCTTCTGGAAACACCATATATTTT. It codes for CSVAGHQGPSGNTIYF.

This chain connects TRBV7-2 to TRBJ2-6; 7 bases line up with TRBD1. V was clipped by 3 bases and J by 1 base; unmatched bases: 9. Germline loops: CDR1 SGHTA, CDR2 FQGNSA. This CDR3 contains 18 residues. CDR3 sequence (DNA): TGTGCCAGCAGCTTGCCACCGGGACAGAAATCTGGGGCCAACGTCCTGACTTTC. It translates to CASSLPPGQKSGANVLTF. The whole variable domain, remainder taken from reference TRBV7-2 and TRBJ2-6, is GAGVSQSPSNKVTEKGKDVELRCDPISGHTALYWYRQSLGQGLEFLIYFQGNSAPDKSGLPSDRFSAERTGGSVSTLTIQRTQQEDSAVYLCASSLPPGQKSGANVLTFGAGSRLTVL.

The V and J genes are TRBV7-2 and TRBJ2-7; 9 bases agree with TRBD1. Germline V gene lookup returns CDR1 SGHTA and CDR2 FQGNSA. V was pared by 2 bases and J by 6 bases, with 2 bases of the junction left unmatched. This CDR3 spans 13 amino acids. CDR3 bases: TGTGCCAGCAGCTTAAGACAGGGGGGCGAGCAGTACTTC. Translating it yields CASSLRQGGEQYF.

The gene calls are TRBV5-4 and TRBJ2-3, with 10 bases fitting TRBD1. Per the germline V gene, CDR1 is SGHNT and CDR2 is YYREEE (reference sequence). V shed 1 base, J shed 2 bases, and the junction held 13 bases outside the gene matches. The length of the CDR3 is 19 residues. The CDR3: CASSLSPRLGTGATDTQYF. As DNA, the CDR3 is TGTGCCAGCAGCTTGTCCCCGCGCCTCGGGACAGGGGCCACAGATACGCAGTATTTT.

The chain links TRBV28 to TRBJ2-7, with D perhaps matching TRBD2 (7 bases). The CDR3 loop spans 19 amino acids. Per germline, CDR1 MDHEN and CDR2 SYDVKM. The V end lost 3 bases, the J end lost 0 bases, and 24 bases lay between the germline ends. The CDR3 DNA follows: TGTGCCAGCAGTTTGCCGAGGGGGGGCGGCACGAAAAGCTCCTACGAGCAGTACTTC. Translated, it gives CASSLPRGGGTKSSYEQYF.

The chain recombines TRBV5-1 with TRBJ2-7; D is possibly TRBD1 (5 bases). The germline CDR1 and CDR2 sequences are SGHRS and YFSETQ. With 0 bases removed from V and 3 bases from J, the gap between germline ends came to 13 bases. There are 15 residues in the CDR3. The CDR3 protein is CASSLADSPGYEQYF. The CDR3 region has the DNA TGCGCCAGCAGCTTGGCCGACAGCCCGGGCTACGAGCAGTACTTC.

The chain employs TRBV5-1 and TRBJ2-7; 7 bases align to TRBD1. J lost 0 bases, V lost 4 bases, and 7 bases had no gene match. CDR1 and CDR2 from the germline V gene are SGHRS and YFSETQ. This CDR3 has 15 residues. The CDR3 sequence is CASSIAGTDSYEQYF. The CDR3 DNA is TGCGCCAGCAGCATCGCCGGGACAGACTCCTACGAGCAGTACTTC. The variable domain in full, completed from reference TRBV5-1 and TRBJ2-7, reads KAGVTQTPRYLIKTRGQQVTLSCSPISGHRSVSWYQQTPGQGLQFLFEYFSETQRNKGNFPGRFSGRQFSNSRSEMNVSTLELGDSALYLCASSIAGTDSYEQYFGPGTRLTVT.

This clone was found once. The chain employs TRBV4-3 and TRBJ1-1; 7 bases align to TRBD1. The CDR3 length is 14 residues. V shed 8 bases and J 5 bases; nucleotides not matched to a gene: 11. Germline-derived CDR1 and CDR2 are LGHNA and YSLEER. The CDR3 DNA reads TGCGCCAGCCGGGACAGCAGGCCTGGAACTGAAGCTTTCTTT. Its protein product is CASRDSRPGTEAFF.

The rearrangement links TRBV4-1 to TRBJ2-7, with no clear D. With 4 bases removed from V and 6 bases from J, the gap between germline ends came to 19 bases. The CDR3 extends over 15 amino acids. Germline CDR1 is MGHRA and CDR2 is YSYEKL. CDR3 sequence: CASSLPDPGLAEQYF. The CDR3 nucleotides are TGCGCCAGCAGCCTCCCAGACCCGGGTCTGGCCGAGCAGTACTTC.

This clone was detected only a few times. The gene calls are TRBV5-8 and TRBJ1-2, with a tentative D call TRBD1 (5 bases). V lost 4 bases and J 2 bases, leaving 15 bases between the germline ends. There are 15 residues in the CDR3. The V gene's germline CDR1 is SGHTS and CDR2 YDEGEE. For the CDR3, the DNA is TGTGCCAGCAGCCTGAAGACAGTCATAAACTATGGCTACACCTTC. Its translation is CASSLKTVINYGYTF. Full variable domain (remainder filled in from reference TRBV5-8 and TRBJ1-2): EAGVTQSPTHLIKTRGQQATLRCSPISGHTSVYWYQQALGLGLQFLLWYDEGEERNRGNFPPRFSGRQFPNYSSELNVNALELEDSALYLCASSLKTVINYGYTFGSGTRLTVV.

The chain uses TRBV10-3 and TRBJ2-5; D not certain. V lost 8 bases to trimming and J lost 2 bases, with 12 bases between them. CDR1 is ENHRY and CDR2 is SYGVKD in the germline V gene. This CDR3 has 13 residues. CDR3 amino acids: CAIRLRPQETQYF. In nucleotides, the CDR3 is TGTGCCATCCGACTTCGGCCTCAAGAGACCCAGTACTTC.

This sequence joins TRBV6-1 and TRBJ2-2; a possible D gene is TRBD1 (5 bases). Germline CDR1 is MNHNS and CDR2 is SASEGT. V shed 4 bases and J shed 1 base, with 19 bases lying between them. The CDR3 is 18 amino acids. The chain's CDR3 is CASSVSMADIGNTGELFF. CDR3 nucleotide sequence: TGTGCCAGCAGTGTATCCATGGCGGACATTGGGAACACCGGGGAGCTGTTTTTT.

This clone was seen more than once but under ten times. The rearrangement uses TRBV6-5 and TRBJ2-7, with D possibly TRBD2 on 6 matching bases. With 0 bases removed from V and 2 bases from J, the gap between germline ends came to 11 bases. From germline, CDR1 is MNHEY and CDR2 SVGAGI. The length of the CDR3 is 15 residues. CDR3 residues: CASSYSRGSTYEQYF. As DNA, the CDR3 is TGTGCCAGCAGTTACTCTCGGGGGTCAACCTACGAGCAGTACTTC.